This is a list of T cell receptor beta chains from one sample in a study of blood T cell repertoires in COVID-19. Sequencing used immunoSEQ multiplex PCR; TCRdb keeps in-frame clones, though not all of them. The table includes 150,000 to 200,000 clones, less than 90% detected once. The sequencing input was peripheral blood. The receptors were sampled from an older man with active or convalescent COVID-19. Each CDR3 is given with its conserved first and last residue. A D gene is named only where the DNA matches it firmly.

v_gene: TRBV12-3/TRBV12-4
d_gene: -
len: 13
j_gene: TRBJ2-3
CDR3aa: CASSLLSTDTQYF

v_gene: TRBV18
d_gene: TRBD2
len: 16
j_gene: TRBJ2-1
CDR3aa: CASSPPAGGPLNEQFF

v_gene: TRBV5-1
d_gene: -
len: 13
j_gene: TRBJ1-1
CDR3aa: CASSETGNPEAFF

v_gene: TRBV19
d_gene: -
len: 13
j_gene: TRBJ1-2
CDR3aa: CASSIGSDYGYTF

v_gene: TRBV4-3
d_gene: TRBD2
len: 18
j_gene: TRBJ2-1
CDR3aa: CASSQDGSLAGGYNEQFF

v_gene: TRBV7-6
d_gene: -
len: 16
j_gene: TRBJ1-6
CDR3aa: CASSFGPSSYNSPLHF

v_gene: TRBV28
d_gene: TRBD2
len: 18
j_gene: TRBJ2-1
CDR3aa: CASSSPGTSGSRYNEQFF

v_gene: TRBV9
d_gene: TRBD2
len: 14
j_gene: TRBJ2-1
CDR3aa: CASSREGNYNEQFF

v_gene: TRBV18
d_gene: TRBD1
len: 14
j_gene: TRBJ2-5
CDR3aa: CASSPRTGEETQYF

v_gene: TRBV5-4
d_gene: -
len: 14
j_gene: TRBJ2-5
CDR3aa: CASSLGLYQETQYF

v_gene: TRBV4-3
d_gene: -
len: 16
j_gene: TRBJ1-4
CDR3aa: CASSQAPGETNEKLFF

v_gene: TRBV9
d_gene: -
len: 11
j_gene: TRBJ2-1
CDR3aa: CASSIYNEQFF

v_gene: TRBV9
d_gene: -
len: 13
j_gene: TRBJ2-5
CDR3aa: CASSARIQETQYF

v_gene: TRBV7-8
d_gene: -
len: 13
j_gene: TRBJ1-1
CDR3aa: CASSIQGNTEAFF

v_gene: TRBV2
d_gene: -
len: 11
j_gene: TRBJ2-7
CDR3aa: CASRRDAVQYF

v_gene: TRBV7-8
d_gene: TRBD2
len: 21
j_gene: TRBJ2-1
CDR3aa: CASSLAVGTSGILSSYNEQFF

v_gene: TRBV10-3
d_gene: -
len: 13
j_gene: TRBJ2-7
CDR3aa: CAISLEGTYEQYF

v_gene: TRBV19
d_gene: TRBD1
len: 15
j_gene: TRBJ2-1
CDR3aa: CASRTAGTGLNEQFF

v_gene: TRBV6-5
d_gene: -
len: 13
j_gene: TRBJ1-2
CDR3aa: CASRPAGAYGYTF

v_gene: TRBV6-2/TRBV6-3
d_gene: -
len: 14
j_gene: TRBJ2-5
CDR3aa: CASRYGPAGETQYF

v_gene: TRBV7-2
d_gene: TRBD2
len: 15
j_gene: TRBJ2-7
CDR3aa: CASSLGAGGTYEQYF

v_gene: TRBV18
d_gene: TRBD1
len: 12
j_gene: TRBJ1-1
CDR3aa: CASSPGTGIAFF

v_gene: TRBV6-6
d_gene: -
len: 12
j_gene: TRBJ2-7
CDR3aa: CASSLRAYEQYF

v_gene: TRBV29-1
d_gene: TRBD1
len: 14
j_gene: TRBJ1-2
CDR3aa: CSAPGQGEGYGYTF

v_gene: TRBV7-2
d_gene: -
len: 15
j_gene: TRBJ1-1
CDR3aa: CASSIPAGAHTEAFF

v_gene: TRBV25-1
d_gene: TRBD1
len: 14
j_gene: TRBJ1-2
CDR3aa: CASRVQGANYGYTF

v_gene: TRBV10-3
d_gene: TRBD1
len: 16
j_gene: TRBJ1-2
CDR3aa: CAISPGTGPTGWGYTF

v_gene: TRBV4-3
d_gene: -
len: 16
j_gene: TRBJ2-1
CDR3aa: CASSQEADVPYNEQFF